Below are 8 T cell receptor beta chains sequenced from a single sample in a study of T cells in Graves' hyperthyroidism and ophthalmopathy (dated by TCRdb to between 2018 and 2021). Libraries came from multiplex PCR. The sample was run on an Illumina HiSeq 2000. Amplification of TCR beta CDR3 regions was carried out from RNA transcripts. A first-round RT-PCR of the TCR CDR3 used the HTBI primer set with the Qiagen OneStep RT-PCR kit. In-frame beta chains were kept once TCRdb had trimmed the public reads at Q25 with fastp and called clones with MiXCR. Duplicate CDR3 protein sequences are folded into a single record with the most common DNA and genes. The sample table lists approximately 610,000 distinct CDR3 sequences, roughly 14% of them with a count of one. About 4.5% of the sample belongs to the ten largest clones. Sequencing was done on a sample of blood. Source of these receptors: a woman between 35 and 50 years old with Graves' ophthalmopathy.

At least ten counts were recorded for this clonotype. This rearrangement joins TRBV25-1 to TRBJ2-1, with 7 bases aligning to TRBD2. The V and J ends lost 1 base and 5 bases, in that order; junction bases with no gene match: 11. Per the germline V gene, CDR1 is MGHDK and CDR2 is SYGVNS. The CDR3 runs to 17 residues. This CDR3 reads CASSESTASGSNNEQFF. In DNA form, the CDR3 reads TGTGCCAGCAGTGAATCAACGGCTAGCGGTTCGAACAATGAGCAGTTCTTC.

This clonotype was counted ten times or more. The chain couples TRBV6-5 to TRBJ2-2, with a weak D call TRBD2 (5 bases). The V gene's germline CDR1 is MNHEY and CDR2 SVGAGI. The V gene lost 3 bases and the J gene lost 8 bases, with 7 bases spanning the gap. This CDR3 contains 12 residues. CDR3 coding DNA: TGTGCCAGCAGTTATCCGGGGGGGGAGCTGTTTTTT. This translates into CASSYPGGELFF.

The genes are TRBV5-1 and TRBJ2-7; D tentatively fits TRBD1 or TRBD2 (6 bases each). There are 15 residues in the CDR3. Germline V gene sequence: CDR1 SGHRS, CDR2 YFSETQ. The V gene lost 5 bases and the J gene lost 0 bases, with 15 bases spanning the gap. For the CDR3, the DNA is TGCGCCAGCAGTACCGAAGGGGGGAGCTCCTACGAGCAGTACTTC. The encoded protein is CASSTEGGSSYEQYF.

This clonotype was seen at least ten times. The J gene is TRBJ1-1, the V gene TRBV7-2; D gene unclear. Germline values: CDR1 SGHTA, CDR2 FQGNSA. This CDR3 comprises 14 residues. V lost 2 bases and J lost 0, with 7 bases in between. CDR3 residues: CASSLPGLNTEAFF. The CDR3 DNA sequence: TGTGCCAGCAGCTTACCCGGGCTGAACACTGAAGCTTTCTTT.

The table lists this clonotype with many counts. V is TRBV29-1 and J is TRBJ2-5; D is possibly TRBD2 (6 bases). The CDR3 is made up of 12 amino acids. The germline V gene has CDR1 SQVTM and CDR2 ANQGSEA. Deletions cut 4 bases from V and 7 bases from J, with 13 bases between. This chain's CDR3 is CSVVQMGGTQYF. CDR3 DNA sequence: TGCAGCGTTGTTCAGATGGGGGGGACCCAGTACTTC.

The sample holds one count of this clonotype. The germline gene is not matched at one end of the junction; a read error may be the cause. This chain joins TRBV11-2 and TRBJ2-2, with D maybe TRBD2 (6 bases). Germline V gene data show CDR1 as SGHAT and CDR2 as FQNNGV. This CDR3 has 15 amino acids. This CDR3 is CDSSLEGGVVGELFF. The CDR3 DNA sequence: TGTGACAGCAGCTTAGAGGGCGGGGTTGTCGGGGAGCTGTTTTTT. The full variable domain, rest sourced from reference TRBV11-2 and TRBJ2-2, is EAGVAQSPRYKIIEKRQSVAFWCNPISGHATLYWYQQILGQGPKLLIQFQNNGVVDDSQLPKDRFSAERLKGVDSTLKIQPAKLEDSAVYLCDSSLEGGVVGELFFGEGSRLTVL.

This clonotype has a count of ten or more. This chain uses TRBV7-9 with TRBJ1-1; D gene uncertain. The V end was cut by 7 bases, the J end by 1 base, with 16 bases between. The CDR3 sequence is 15 residues long. CDR1 and CDR2 from the germline V gene are SEHNR and FQNEAQ (reference sequence). The CDR3 nucleotides are TGTGCCAGCATGACCACCGGAGGTCGGAACACTGAAGCTTTCTTT. Residues: CASMTTGGRNTEAFF.

This sequence joins TRBV3-1 and TRBJ1-1; D ambiguous. Per germline, CDR1 LGHDT and CDR2 YNNKEL (reference sequence). CDR3 length: 14 amino acids. V was shortened by 3 bases and J by 1 base, with 9 bases between the two germline ends. CDR3 DNA sequence: TGTGCCAGCAGCCATAATTTCCCGAACACTGAAGCTTTCTTT. It translates to CASSHNFPNTEAFF. Supplemented by reference TRBV3-1 and TRBJ1-1, the full variable domain reads DTAVSQTPKYLVTQMGNDKSIKCEQNLGHDTMYWYKQDSKKFLKIMFSYNNKELIINETVPNRFSPKSPDKAHLNLHINSLELGDSAVYFCASSHNFPNTEAFFGQGTRLTVV.